These T cell receptor beta chains were read from a single sample in a study of blood T cell repertoires in COVID-19. Clones were sequenced by immunoSEQ multiplex PCR, and TCRdb holds only the in-frame ones, with some missing. The sample holds some 300,000 clones; about 88% are singletons and the top ten take approximately 0.99%. Sequenced sample: PBMCs or T cells enriched from blood (not recorded which). These receptors all come from a woman in her 30s who had recovered from COVID-19. CDR3s include the opening cysteine and the closing phenylalanine or tryptophan. A D gene is named only where the DNA matches it firmly. A clone size is listed for some rows: how often the clone was seen (once, few, many), or a class if it is expanded.

d_call	v_call	clone_size	j_call	cdr3_aa	cdr3_nt
-	TRBV7-8	-	TRBJ1-2	CASSLGSPAGTSGYTF	TGTGCCAGCAGCTTAGGATCCCCGGCGGGGACCAGCGGCTACACCTTC
TRBD1	TRBV12-3/TRBV12-4	few	TRBJ2-5	CASSPGTGQTQYF	TGTGCCAGCAGTCCCGGGACAGGGCAGACCCAGTACTTC
-	TRBV7-9	-	TRBJ1-1	CASSLDRLRTEAFF	TGTGCCAGCAGCTTAGACAGGCTGAGAACTGAAGCTTTCTTT
TRBD2	TRBV6-2/TRBV6-3	-	TRBJ2-3	CASSYGASGGPIRGDTQYF	TGTGCCAGCAGTTACGGGGCTAGCGGGGGGCCAATCCGGGGAGATACGCAGTATTTT
TRBD1	TRBV27	-	TRBJ1-1	CASSKGGTVNTEAFF	TGTGCCAGCTCCAAAGGGGGGACAGTGAACACTGAAGCTTTCTTT
TRBD2	TRBV11-3	-	TRBJ2-1	CASSVGTSGGASQFF	TGTGCCAGCAGCGTCGGGACTAGCGGGGGGGCGAGTCAGTTCTTC
-	TRBV4-2	-	TRBJ1-2	CASSQASISDYGYTF	TGTGCCAGCAGCCAAGCTTCTATATCGGACTATGGCTACACCTTC
-	TRBV18	-	TRBJ1-1	CASSQDRRGGTEAFF	TGTGCCAGCTCACAAGACAGGAGGGGGGGCACTGAAGCTTTCTTT
-	TRBV5-1	-	TRBJ2-2	CASSLVPTGANTGELFF	TGCGCCAGCAGCTTGGTTCCCACAGGAGCGAACACCGGGGAGCTGTTTTTT
-	TRBV4-1	-	TRBJ2-2	CASSPLLLAAGELFF	TGCGCCAGCAGCCCCCTACTGCTTGCGGCCGGGGAGCTGTTTTTT
TRBD2	TRBV6-5	-	TRBJ2-1	CASIRLAAYNEQFF	TGTGCCAGCATACGACTAGCCGCCTACAATGAGCAGTTCTTC
-	TRBV2	once	TRBJ1-5	CASSDRDNQPQHF	TGTGCCAGCAGTGACAGGGACAATCAGCCCCAGCATTTT
TRBD1	TRBV5-4	-	TRBJ2-7	CASSPMTGERVYEQYF	TGTGCCAGCAGCCCGATGACAGGGGAAAGAGTCTACGAGCAGTACTTC